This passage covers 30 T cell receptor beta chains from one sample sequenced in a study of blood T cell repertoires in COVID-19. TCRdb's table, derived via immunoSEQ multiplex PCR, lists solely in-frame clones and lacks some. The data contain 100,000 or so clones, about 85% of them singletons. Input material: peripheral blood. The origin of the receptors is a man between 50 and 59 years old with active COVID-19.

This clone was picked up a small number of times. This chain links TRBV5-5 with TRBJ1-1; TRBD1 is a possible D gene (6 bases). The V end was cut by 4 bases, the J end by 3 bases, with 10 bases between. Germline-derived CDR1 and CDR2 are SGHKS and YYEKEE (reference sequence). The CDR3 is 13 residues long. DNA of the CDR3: TGTGCCAGCAGCGTAGAGGGGGACACTGAAGCTTTCTTT. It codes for CASSVEGDTEAFF.

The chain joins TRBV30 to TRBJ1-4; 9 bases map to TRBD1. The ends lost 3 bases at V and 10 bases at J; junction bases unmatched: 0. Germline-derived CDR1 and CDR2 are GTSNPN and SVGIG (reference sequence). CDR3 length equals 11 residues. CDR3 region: CAWRTGGKLFF. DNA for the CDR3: TGTGCCTGGAGGACAGGGGGAAAACTGTTTTTT.

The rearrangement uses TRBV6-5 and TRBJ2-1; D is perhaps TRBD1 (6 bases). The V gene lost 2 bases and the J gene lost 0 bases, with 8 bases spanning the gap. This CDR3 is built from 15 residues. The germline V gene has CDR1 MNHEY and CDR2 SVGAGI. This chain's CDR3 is CASSYRDISYNEQFF. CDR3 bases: TGTGCCAGCAGTTACCGGGACATCTCCTACAATGAGCAGTTCTTC.

CDR3 in amino acids: CASSPSGMWTEAFF. The CDR3 region has the DNA TGTGCCAGCAGCCCAAGCGGTATGTGGACTGAAGCTTTCTTT. The rearrangement links TRBV7-9 to TRBJ1-1; D ambiguous. This CDR3 has 14 amino acids. Germline lookup yields CDR1 SEHNR and CDR2 FQNEAQ (reference sequence). The V end was cut by 5 bases, the J end by 5 bases, with 15 bases between.

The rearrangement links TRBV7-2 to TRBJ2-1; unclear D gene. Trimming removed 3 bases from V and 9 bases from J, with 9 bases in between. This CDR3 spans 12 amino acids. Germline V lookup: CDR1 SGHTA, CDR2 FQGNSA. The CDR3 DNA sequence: TGTGCCAGCAGCTTCGCTAGTTCTGAGCAGTTCTTC. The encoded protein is CASSFASSEQFF. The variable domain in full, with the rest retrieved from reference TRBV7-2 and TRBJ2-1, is GAGVSQSPSNKVTEKGKDVELRCDPISGHTALYWYRQSLGQGLEFLIYFQGNSAPDKSGLPSDRFSAERTGGSVSTLTIQRTQQEDSAVYLCASSFASSEQFFGPGTRLTVL.

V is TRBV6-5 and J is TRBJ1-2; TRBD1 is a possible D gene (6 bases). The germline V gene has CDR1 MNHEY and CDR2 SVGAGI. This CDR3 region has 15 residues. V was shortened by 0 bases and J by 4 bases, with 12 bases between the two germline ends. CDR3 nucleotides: TGTGCCAGCAGTTACTCGGCCGCGGGGGCCTATGGCTACACCTTC. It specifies CASSYSAAGAYGYTF.

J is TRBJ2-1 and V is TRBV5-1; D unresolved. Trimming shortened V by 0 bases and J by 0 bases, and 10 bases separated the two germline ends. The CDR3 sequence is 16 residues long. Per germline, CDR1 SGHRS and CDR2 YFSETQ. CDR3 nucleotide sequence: TGCGCCAGCAGCTTGGTTAGCCTGAGCTCCTACAATGAGCAGTTCTTC. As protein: CASSLVSLSSYNEQFF.

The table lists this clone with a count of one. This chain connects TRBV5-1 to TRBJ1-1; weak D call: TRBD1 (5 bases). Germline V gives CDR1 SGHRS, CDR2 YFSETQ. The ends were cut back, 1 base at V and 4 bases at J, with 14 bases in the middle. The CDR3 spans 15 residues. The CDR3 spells CASSLRRQSSTEAFF. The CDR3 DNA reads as TGCGCCAGCAGCTTGCGGCGACAGTCAAGCACTGAAGCTTTCTTT.

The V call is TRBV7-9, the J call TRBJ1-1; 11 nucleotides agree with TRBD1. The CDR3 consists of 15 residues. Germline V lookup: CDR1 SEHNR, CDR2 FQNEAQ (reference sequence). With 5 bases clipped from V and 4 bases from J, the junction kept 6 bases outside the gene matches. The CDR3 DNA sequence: TGTGCCAGCAGCAGCCGCGGGACAGGGGGCACTGAAGCTTTCTTT. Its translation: CASSSRGTGGTEAFF.

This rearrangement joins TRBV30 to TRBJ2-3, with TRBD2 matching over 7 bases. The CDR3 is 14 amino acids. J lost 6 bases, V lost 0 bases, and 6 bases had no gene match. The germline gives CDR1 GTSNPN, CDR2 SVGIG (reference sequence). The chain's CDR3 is CAWSVRASGDTQYF. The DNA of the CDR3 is TGTGCCTGGAGTGTACGGGCTAGCGGTGATACGCAGTATTTT.

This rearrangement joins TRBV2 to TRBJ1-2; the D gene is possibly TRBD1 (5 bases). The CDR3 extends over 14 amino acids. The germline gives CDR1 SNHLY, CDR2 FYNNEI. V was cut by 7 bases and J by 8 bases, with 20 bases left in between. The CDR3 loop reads CASNDPGGVKGYTF. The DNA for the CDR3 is TGTGCCAGCAACGACCCCGGGGGTGTGAAGGGCTACACCTTC.

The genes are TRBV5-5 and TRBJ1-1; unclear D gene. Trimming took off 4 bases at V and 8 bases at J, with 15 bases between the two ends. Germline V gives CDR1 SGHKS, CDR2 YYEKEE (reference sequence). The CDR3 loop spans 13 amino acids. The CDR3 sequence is CASSRIYGSEAFF. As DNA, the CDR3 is TGTGCCAGCAGCCGTATATACGGGTCGGAAGCTTTCTTT.

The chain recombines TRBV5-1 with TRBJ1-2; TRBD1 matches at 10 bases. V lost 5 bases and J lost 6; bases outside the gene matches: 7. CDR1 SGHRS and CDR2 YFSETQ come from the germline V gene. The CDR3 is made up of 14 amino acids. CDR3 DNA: TGCGCCAGCAGAGTGACAGGGGGCGGCGATGGCTACACCTTC. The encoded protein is CASRVTGGGDGYTF.

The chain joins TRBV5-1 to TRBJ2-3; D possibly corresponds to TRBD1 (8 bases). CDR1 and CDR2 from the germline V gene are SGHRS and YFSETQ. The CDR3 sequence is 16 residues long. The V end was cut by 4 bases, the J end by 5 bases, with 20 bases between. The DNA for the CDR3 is TGCGCCAGCAGCCAGGGAGGGGACAGGTCTTTAGATACGCAGTATTTT. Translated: CASSQGGDRSLDTQYF.

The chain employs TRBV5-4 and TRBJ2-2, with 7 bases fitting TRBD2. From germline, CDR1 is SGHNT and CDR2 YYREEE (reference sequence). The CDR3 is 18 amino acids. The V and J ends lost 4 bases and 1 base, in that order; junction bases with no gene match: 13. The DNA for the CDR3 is TGTGCCAGCAGCCCCCGATCCGGTGGGAGGGGGAACACCGGGGAGCTGTTTTTT. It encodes CASSPRSGGRGNTGELFF.

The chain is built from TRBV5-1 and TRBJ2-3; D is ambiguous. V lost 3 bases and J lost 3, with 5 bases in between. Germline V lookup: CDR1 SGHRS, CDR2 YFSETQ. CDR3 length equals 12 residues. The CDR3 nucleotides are TGCGCCAGCAGCTGGCCTACAGATACGCAGTATTTT. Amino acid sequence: CASSWPTDTQYF.

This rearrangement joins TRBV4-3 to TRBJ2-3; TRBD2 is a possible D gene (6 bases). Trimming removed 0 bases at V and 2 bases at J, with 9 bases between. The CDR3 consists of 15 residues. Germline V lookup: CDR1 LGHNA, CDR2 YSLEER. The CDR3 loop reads CASSQEGGPTDTQYF. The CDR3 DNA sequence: TGCGCCAGCAGCCAAGAGGGGGGACCCACAGATACGCAGTATTTT.

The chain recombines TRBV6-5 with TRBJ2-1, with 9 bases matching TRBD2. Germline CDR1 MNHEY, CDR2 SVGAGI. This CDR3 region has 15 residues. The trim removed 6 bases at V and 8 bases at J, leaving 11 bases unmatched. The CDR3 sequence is CASSPRRTSDHEQFF. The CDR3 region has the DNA TGTGCCAGCAGCCCGCGTCGGACTAGCGATCATGAGCAGTTCTTC.

The CDR3 sequence: CASSQHFGQNANTGELFF. The CDR3 DNA reads as TGCGCCAGCAGCCAACATTTTGGACAGAACGCGAACACCGGGGAGCTGTTTTTT. The V call is TRBV4-1, the J call TRBJ2-2, with a weak D call TRBD1 (6 bases). The CDR3 has 18 residues. The germline V gene encodes CDR1 MGHRA and CDR2 YSYEKL. V lost 2 bases, J lost 0 bases, and 16 bases lay in between.

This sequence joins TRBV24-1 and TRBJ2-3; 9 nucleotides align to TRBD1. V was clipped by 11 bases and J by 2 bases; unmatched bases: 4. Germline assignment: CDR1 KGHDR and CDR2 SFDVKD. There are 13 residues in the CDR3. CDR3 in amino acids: CAIGQGNTDTQYF. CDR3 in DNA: TGTGCCATCGGACAGGGGAACACAGATACGCAGTATTTT.

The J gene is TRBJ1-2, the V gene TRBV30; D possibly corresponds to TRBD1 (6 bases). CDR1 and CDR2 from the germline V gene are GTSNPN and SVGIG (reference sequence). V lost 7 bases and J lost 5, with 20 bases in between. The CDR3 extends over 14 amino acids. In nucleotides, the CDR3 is TGTGCCTTCCGCTCACAGGGCCCCCCGTATGGCTACACCTTC. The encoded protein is CAFRSQGPPYGYTF.

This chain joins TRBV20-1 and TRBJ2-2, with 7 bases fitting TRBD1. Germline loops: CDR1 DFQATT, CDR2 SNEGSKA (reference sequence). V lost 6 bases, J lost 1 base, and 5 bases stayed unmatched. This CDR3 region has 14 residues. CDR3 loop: CSASRTGNTGELFF. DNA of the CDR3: TGCAGTGCAAGTAGGACAGGGAACACCGGGGAGCTGTTTTTT.

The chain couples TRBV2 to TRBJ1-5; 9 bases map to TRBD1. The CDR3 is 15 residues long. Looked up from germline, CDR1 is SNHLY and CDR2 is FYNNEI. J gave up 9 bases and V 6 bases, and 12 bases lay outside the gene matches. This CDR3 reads CASSLGQGGLWPQHF. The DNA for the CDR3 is TGTGCCAGCAGCCTGGGACAGGGAGGTTTGTGGCCCCAGCATTTT.

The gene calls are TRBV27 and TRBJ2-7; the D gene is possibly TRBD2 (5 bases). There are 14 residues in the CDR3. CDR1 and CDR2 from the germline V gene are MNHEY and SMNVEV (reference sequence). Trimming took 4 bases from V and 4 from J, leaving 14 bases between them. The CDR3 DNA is TGTGCCAGCAGTTCCCGGGCTAGCTTTTACGAGCAGTACTTC. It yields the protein CASSSRASFYEQYF.

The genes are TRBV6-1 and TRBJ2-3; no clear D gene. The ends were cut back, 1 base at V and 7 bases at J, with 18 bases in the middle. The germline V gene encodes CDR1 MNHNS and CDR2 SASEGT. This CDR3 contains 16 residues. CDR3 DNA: TGTGCCAGCAGTGAAGGGTGGGCTTCCATGAGATATACGCAGTATTTT. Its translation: CASSEGWASMRYTQYF.

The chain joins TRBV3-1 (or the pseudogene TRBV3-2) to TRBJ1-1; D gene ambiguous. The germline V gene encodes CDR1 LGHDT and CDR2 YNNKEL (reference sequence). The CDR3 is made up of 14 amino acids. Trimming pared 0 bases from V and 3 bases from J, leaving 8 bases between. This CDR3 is CASSQDGGDTEAFF. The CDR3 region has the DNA TGTGCCAGCAGCCAAGATGGCGGTGACACTGAAGCTTTCTTT.

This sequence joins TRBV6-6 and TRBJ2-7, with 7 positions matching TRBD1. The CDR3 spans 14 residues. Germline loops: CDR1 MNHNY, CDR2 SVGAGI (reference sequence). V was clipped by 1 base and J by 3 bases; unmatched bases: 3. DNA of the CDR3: TGTGCCAGCAGTTACTTCGGGACAGTCTACGAGCAGTACTTC. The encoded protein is CASSYFGTVYEQYF.

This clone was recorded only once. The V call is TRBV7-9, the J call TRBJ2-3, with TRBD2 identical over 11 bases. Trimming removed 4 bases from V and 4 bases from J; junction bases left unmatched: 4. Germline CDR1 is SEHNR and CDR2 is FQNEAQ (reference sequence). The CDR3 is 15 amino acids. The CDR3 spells CASSSSGGQSDTQYF. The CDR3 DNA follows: TGTGCCAGCAGCTCTAGCGGGGGGCAGTCAGATACGCAGTATTTT.

The CDR3 DNA reads TGTGCCAGTAGGAGTACAGGGGCTGCCTACAATGAGCAGTTCTTC. Translation: CASRSTGAAYNEQFF. The chain is built from TRBV19 and TRBJ2-1, with 7 bases matching TRBD1. Germline CDR1 reads LNHDA; CDR2 reads SQIVND (reference sequence). The CDR3 sequence is 15 residues long. Trimming took 6 bases from V and 2 from J; bases not matched to a gene: 7. The variable domain in full, completed from reference TRBV19 and TRBJ2-1, reads DGGITQSPKYLFRKEGQNVTLSCEQNLNHDAMYWYRQDPGQGLRLIYYSQIVNDFQKGDIAEGYSVSREKKESFPLTVTSAQKNPTAFYLCASRSTGAAYNEQFFGPGTRLTVL.

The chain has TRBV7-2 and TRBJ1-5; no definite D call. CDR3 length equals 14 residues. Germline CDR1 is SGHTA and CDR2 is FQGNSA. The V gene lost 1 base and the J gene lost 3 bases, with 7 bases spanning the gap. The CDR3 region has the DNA TGTGCCAGCAGCTTAGTGGCAGTCAATCAGCCCCAGCATTTT. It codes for CASSLVAVNQPQHF.